The clone carrying this TCR beta chain was observed at least ten times. This entry belongs to a study of T cells in Graves' hyperthyroidism and ophthalmopathy. V lost 6 bases and J lost 9, with 14 bases in between. This CDR3 has 12 residues. Germline CDR1 is MNHNS and CDR2 is SASEGT. Amplified TCR beta CDR3 regions came from RNA transcripts. With the HTBI primer set, the TCR CDR3 went through a first round of RT-PCR. TCRdb called the multiplex PCR reads again in MiXCR, with one record for every CDR3 protein. The data hold about 610,000 distinct CDR3 sequences, with over 12% observed a single time. Extraction of PBMCs used roughly 10 ml of fresh peripheral blood.

This TCR came from a middle-aged woman with Graves' ophthalmopathy. V usage is TRBV6-1 and J usage is TRBJ2-5; D is perhaps TRBD2 (5 bases). The source material was blood. The CDR3 coding sequence is TGTGCCAGCAGAGGAGGCTGGGCGGCCCAGTACTTC. It encodes CASRGGWAAQYF.